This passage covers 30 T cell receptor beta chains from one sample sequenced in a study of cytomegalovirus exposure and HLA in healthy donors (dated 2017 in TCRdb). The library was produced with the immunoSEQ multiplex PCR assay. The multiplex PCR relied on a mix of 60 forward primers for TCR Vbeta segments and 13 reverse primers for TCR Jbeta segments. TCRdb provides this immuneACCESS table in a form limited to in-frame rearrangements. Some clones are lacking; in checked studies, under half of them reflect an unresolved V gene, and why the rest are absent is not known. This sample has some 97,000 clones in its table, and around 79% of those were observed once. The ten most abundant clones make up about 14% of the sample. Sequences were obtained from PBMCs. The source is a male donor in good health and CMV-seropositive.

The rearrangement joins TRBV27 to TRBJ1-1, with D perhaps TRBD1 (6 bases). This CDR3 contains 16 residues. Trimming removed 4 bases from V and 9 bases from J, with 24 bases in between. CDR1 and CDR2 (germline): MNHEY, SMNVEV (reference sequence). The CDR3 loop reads CASSSGDQGYLYQAFF. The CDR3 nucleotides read TGTGCCAGCAGTTCAGGGGATCAGGGGTACCTTTACCAAGCTTTCTTT.

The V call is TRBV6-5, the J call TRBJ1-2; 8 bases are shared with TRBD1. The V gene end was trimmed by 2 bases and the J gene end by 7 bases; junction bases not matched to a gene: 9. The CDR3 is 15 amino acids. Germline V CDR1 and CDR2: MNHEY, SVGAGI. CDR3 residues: CASSYTFNRGGGYTF. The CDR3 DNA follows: TGTGCCAGCAGTTACACATTCAACAGGGGGGGTGGCTACACCTTC.

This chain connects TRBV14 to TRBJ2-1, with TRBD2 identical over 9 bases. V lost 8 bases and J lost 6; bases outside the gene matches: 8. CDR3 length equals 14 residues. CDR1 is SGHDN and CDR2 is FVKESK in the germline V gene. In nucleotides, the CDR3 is TGTGCCAGCCAAGCGGTGACTAGCGGCAATGAGCAGTTCTTC. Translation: CASQAVTSGNEQFF.

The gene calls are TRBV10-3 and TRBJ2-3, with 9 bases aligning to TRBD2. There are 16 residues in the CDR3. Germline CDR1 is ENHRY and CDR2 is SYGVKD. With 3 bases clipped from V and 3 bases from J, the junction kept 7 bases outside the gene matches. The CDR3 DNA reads TGTGCCATCAGTGAATCGACTAGCGGAGAGACAGATACGCAGTATTTT. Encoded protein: CAISESTSGETDTQYF.

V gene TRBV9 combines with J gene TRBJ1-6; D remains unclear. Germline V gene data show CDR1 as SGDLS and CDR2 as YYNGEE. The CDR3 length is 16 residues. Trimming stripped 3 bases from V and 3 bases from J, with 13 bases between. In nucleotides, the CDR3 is TGTGCCAGCAGCGCAGAGGATAGGAGCTATAATTCACCCCTCCACTTT. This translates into CASSAEDRSYNSPLHF.

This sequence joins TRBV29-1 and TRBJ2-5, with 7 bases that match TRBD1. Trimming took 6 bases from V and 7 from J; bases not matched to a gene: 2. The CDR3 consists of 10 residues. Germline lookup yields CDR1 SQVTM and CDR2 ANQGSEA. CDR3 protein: CSVRTGTQYF. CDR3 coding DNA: TGCAGCGTAAGGACAGGGACCCAGTACTTC.

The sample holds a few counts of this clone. In DNA form, the CDR3 reads TGTGCCAGCAATCCGGGACTAGCGGGACACAATGAGCAGTTCTTC. Protein: CASNPGLAGHNEQFF. J is TRBJ2-1 and V is TRBV2, with 13 bases lining up with TRBD2. CDR3 length equals 15 residues. The germline gives CDR1 SNHLY, CDR2 FYNNEI. The V segment lost 7 bases and the J segment 5 bases; nucleotides outside the gene matches: 5.

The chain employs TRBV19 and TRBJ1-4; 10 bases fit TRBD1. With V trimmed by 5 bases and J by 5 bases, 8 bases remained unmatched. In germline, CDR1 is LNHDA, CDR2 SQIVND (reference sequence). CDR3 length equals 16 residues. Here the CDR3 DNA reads TGTGCCAGTAGTGGCTGGGCGGGACAGGGGAATGAAAAACTGTTTTTT. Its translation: CASSGWAGQGNEKLFF.

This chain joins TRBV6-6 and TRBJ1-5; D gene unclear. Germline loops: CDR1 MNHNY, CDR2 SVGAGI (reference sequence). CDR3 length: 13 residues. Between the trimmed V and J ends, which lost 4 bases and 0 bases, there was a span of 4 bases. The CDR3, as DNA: TGTGCCAGCAGTTTTTATAGCAATCAGCCCCAGCATTTT. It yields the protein CASSFYSNQPQHF.

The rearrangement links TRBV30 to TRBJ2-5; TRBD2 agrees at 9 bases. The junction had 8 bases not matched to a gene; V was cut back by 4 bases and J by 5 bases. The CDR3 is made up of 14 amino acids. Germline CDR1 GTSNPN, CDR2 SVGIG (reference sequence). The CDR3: CAWTSGTSWETQYF. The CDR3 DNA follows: TGTGCCTGGACCTCTGGGACTAGCTGGGAGACCCAGTACTTC.

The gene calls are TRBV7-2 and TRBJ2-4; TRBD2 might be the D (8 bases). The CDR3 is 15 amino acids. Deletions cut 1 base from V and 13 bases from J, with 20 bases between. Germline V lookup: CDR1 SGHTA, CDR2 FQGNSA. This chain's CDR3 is CASSLEAGGLVPQYF. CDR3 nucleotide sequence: TGTGCCAGCAGCTTAGAGGCAGGGGGACTAGTCCCACAGTACTTC. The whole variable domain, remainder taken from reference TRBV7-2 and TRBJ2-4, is GAGVSQSPSNKVTEKGKDVELRCDPISGHTALYWYRQSLGQGLEFLIYFQGNSAPDKSGLPSDRFSAERTGGSVSTLTIQRTQQEDSAVYLCASSLEAGGLVPQYFGAGTRLSVL.

The CDR3 loop reads CASSYSEYNEQFF. CDR3 nucleotide sequence: TGTGCCAGCAGTTACTCGGAGTACAATGAGCAGTTCTTC. The V call is TRBV6-6, the J call TRBJ2-1; no definite D call. Germline loops: CDR1 MNHNY, CDR2 SVGAGI (reference sequence). Trimming left V 0 bases short and J 4 bases short, with 4 bases between. The CDR3 extends over 13 amino acids.

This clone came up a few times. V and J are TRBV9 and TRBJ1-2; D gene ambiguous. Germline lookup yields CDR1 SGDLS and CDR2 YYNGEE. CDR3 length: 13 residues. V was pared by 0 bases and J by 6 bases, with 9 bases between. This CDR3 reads CASSVVAGDGYTF. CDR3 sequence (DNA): TGTGCCAGCAGCGTAGTGGCAGGCGATGGCTACACCTTC.

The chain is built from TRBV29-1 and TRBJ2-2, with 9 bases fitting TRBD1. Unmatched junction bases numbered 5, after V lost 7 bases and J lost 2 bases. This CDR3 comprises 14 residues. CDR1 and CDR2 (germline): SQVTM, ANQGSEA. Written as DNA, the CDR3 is TGCAGCGCTAAGGACAGGGGTAACACCGGGGAGCTGTTTTTT. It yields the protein CSAKDRGNTGELFF.

CDR3 region: CASTGQVEHQPQHF. In DNA form, the CDR3 reads TGTGCCAGTACCGGACAGGTTGAACATCAGCCCCAGCATTTT. The J gene is TRBJ1-5, the V gene TRBV19; TRBD1 matches at 7 bases. The CDR3 has 14 residues. Germline assignment: CDR1 LNHDA and CDR2 SQIVND (reference sequence). V was pared by 7 bases and J by 5 bases, with 8 bases of the junction left unmatched. The variable domain in full, with the rest retrieved from reference TRBV19 and TRBJ1-5, is DGGITQSPKYLFRKEGQNVTLSCEQNLNHDAMYWYRQDPGQGLRLIYYSQIVNDFQKGDIAEGYSVSREKKESFPLTVTSAQKNPTAFYLCASTGQVEHQPQHFGDGTRLSIL.

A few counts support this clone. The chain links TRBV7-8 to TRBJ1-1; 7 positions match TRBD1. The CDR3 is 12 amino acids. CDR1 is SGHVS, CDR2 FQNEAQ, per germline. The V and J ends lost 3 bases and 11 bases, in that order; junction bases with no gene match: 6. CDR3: CASSFPDRDAFF. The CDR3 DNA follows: TGTGCCAGCAGCTTTCCCGACAGGGATGCTTTCTTT.

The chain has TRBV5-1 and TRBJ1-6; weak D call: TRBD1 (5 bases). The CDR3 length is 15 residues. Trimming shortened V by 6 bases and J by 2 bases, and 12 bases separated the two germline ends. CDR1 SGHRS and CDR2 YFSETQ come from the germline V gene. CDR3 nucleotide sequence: TGCGCCAGCACCGGGGGGGAAGCCTATAATTCACCCCTCCACTTT. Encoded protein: CASTGGEAYNSPLHF. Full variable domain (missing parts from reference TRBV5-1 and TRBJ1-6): KAGVTQTPRYLIKTRGQQVTLSCSPISGHRSVSWYQQTPGQGLQFLFEYFSETQRNKGNFPGRFSGRQFSNSRSEMNVSTLELGDSALYLCASTGGEAYNSPLHFGNGTRLTVT.

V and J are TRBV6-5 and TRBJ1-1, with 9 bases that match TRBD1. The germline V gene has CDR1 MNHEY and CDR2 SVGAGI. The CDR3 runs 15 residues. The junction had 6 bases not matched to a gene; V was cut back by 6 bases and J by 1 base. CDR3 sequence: CASSRDRGKNTEAFF. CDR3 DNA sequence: TGTGCCAGCAGCCGAGACAGGGGGAAGAACACTGAAGCTTTCTTT.

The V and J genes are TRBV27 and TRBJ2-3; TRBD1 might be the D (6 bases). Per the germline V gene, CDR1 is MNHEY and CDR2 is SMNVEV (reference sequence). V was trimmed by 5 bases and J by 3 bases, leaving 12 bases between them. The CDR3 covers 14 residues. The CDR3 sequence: CASSALGQTDTQYF. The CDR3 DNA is TGTGCCAGCAGTGCCCTTGGACAGACAGATACGCAGTATTTT.

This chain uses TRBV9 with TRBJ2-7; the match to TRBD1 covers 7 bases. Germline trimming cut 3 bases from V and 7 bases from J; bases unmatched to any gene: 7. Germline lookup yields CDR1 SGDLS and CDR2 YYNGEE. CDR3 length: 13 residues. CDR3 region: CASSGDRVGEQYF. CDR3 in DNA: TGTGCCAGCAGCGGAGACAGGGTGGGGGAGCAGTACTTC.

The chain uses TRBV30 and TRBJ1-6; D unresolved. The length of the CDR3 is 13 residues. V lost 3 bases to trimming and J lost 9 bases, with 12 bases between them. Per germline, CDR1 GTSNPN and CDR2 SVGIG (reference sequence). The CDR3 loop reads CAWRQNPGSPLHF. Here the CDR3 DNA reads TGTGCCTGGAGGCAAAACCCGGGTTCACCCCTCCACTTT.

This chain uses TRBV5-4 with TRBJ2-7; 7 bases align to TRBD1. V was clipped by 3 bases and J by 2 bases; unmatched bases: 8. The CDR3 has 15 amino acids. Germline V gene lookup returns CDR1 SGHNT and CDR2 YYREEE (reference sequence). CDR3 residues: CASSSKDRNPYEQYF. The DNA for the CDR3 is TGTGCCAGCAGCTCTAAGGACAGGAATCCCTACGAGCAGTACTTC.

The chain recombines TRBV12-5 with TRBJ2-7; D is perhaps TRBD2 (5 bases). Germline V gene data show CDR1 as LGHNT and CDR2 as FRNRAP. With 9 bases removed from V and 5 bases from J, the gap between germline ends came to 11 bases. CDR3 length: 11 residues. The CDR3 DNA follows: TGTGCTAGCCCCGAGAGGGACGAGCAGTACTTC. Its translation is CASPERDEQYF.

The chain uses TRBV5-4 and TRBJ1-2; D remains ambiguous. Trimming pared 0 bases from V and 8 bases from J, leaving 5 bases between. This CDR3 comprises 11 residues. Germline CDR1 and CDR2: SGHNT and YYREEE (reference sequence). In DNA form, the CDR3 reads TGTGCCAGCAGCTTGGGTGGCGGCTACACCTTC. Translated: CASSLGGGYTF.

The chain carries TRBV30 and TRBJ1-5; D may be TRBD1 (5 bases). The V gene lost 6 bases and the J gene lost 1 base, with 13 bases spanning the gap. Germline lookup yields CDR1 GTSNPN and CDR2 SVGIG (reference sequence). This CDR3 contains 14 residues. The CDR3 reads CACPGRTSNQPQHF. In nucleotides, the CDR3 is TGTGCCTGCCCCGGACGGACAAGCAATCAGCCCCAGCATTTT.

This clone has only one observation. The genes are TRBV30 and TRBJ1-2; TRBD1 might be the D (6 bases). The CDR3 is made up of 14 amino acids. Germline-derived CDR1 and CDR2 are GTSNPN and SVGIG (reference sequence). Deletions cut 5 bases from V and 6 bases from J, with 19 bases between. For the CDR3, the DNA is TGTGCCTGGGGGGTGGGCAGGGGAGTGGATGGCTACACCTTC. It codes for CAWGVGRGVDGYTF.

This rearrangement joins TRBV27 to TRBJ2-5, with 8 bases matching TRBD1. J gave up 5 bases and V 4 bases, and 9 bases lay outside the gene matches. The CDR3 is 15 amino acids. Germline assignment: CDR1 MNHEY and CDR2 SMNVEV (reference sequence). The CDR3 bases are TGTGCCAGCAGTTCCCTTACAGGGGGGTGGGAGACCCAGTACTTC. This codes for CASSSLTGGWETQYF.

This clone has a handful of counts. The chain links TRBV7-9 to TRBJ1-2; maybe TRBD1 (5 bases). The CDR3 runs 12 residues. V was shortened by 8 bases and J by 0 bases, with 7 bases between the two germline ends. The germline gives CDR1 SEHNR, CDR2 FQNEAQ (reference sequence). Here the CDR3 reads CASWGANYGYTF. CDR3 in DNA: TGTGCCAGCTGGGGGGCTAACTATGGCTACACCTTC.

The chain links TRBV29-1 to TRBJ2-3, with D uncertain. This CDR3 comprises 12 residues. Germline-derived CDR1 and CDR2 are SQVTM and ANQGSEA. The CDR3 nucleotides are TGCAGTCTCTCCCCGACTACAGATACGCAGTATTTT. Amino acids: CSLSPTTDTQYF.

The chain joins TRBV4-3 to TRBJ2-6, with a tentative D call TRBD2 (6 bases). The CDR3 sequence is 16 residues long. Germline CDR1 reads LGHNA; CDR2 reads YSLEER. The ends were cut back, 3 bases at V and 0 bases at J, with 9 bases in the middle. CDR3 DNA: TGCGCCAGCAGCCATGAGGAGGGCTCTGGGGCCAACGTCCTGACTTTC. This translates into CASSHEEGSGANVLTF.